The rows below give T cell receptor beta chains drawn from one sample of a study of T cell repertoires in cytomegalovirus infection. One entry per CDR3 protein, called by TCRdb with MiXCR from the reads. Counted here are over 45,000 distinct CDR3 sequences, roughly a fifth occurring once; the ten biggest clones make up roughly 50%. The antigens for these receptors are not known. The material sequenced was CD8+ T cells from cultured PBMCs, taken from culture after CMV antigen stimulation. The receptors were sampled from a human donor in good health (CMV status not recorded). Some clones in this sample may be carry-over from other donors' samples. The CDR3 runs from the conserved cysteine through the conserved F or W. Fields, in order: J gene, D gene, clone size, V gene, CDR3 DNA, CDR3 protein. The D gene is left open where the match is weak. Clone size is shown for a subset of rows, as once, few, many or a class of expanded clone.

TRBJ1-2	NA	NA	TRBV12-3/TRBV12-4	TGTGCCAGCAGTTTAAGGGTCCCTCGAGAGGATGGCTACACCTTC	CASSLRVPREDGYTF
TRBJ2-5	NA	NA	TRBV5-6	TGTGCCAGCAGCTTTGCAGGGGAGACCCAGTACTTC	CASSFAGETQYF
TRBJ1-5	TRBD1	NA	TRBV10-3	TGTGCCATCAGCTTAACAGGGGTACAGCCCCAGCATTTT	CAISLTGVQPQHF
TRBJ2-7	TRBD2	few	TRBV27	TGTGCCAGCAGTGCCAGTCTAGCGGGAGGCCTCTCCTACGAGCAGTACTTC	CASSASLAGGLSYEQYF
TRBJ1-4	TRBD1	few	TRBV15	TGTGCCACCAGCAGAGGGGGACAGGGCAATGAAAAACTGTTTTTT	CATSRGGQGNEKLFF
TRBJ1-4	NA	NA	TRBV15	TGTGCCACCAGCAGAGAAAGGACTAATGAAAAACTGTTTTTT	CATSRERTNEKLFF
TRBJ2-3	NA	NA	TRBV7-9	TGTGCCAGCAGCGCTGGGGGTACGCAGTATTTT	CASSAGGTQYF
TRBJ2-2	NA	NA	TRBV5-4	TGTGCCAGCAGCTTTTGGGACGGATCCACCGGGGAGCTGTTTTTT	CASSFWDGSTGELFF
TRBJ1-1	NA	NA	TRBV11-2	TGTGCCAGCAGCTATAGGCCGGTGGGCACTGAAGCTTTCTTT	CASSYRPVGTEAFF
TRBJ1-4	NA	few	TRBV20-1	TGCAGTGCTAGGTGGGAGCCAACTAATGAAAAACTGTTTTTT	CSARWEPTNEKLFF
TRBJ2-1	NA	few	TRBV19	TGTGCCAGTAGTCTCGCCAGCGTAGGTGAGCAGTTCTTC	CASSLASVGEQFF
TRBJ2-5	NA	NA	TRBV9	TGTGCCAGCAGCGGACCCTGGACAGACCAAGAGACCCAGTACTTC	CASSGPWTDQETQYF
TRBJ2-2	TRBD2	NA	TRBV4-3	TGCGCCAGCAGCCAAGATGCCCTAGCGGGGAACACCGGGGAGCTGTTTTTT	CASSQDALAGNTGELFF
TRBJ2-5	TRBD2	NA	TRBV20-1	TGCAGTGCTAATGGACTAGCGGGATCGCAAGAGACCCAGTACTTC	CSANGLAGSQETQYF
TRBJ1-5	NA	NA	TRBV20-1	TGCAGTGCTGAAGAGGGGGGCAATCAGCCCCAGCATTTT	CSAEEGGNQPQHF
TRBJ2-2	TRBD2	many	TRBV27	TGTGCCAGCAAAGGAGCGGGAGCCAGAACGAACACCGGGGAGCTGTTTTTT	CASKGAGARTNTGELFF
TRBJ1-6	NA	few	TRBV10-3	TGTGCCATCAGTGAGTCGGGTCAGTTCAATTCACCCCTCCACTTT	CAISESGQFNSPLHF